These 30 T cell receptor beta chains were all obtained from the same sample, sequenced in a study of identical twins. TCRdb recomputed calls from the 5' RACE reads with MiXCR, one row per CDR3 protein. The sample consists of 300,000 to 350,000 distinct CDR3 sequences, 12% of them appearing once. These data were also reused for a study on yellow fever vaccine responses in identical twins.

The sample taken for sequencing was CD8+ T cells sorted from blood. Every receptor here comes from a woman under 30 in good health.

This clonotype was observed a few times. The CDR3 sequence is CASSAGREFF. CDR3 DNA sequence: TGTGCCAGCAGCGCCGGCCGGGAGTTCTTC. This chain links TRBV7-2 with TRBJ2-1; D ambiguous. V was clipped by 5 bases and J by 14 bases, with 10 bases between them. CDR1 SGHTA and CDR2 FQGNSA come from the germline V gene. The CDR3 totals 10 residues.

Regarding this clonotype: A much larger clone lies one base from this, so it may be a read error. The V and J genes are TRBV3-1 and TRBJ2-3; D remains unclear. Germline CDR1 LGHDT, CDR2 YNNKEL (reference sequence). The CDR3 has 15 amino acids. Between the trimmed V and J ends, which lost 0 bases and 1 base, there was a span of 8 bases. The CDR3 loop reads CASSQERWGTDTQYF. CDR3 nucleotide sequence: TGTGCCAGCAGCCAAGAGCGGTGGGGCACAGATACGCAGTATTTT.

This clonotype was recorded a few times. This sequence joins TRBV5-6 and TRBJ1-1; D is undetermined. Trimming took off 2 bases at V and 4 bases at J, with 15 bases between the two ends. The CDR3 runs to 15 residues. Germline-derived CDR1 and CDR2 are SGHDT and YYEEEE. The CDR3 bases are TGTGCCAGCAGCTTCTACAGTTTTGAATCCACTGAAGCTTTCTTT. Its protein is CASSFYSFESTEAFF. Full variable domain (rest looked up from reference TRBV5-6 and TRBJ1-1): DAGVTQSPTHLIKTRGQQVTLRCSPKSGHDTVSWYQQALGQGPQFIFQYYEEEERQRGNFPDRFSGHQFPNYSSELNVNALLLGDSALYLCASSFYSFESTEAFFGQGTRLTVV.

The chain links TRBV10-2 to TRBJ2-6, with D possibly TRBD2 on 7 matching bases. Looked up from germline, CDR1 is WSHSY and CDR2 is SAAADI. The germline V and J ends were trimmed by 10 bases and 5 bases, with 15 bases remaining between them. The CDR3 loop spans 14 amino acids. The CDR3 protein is CAIGGGERANVLTF. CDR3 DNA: TGCGCCATAGGGGGGGGCGAAAGGGCCAACGTCCTGACTTTC.

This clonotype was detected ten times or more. DNA for the CDR3: TGTGCCAGCAGCTTGGCCAGGGAAGGCGCCTACGAGCAGTACTTC. This translates into CASSLAREGAYEQYF. V usage is TRBV5-5 and J usage is TRBJ2-7; D possibly corresponds to TRBD1 (5 bases). Germline CDR1 SGHKS, CDR2 YYEKEE (reference sequence). This CDR3 has 15 amino acids. Trimming removed 0 bases at V and 2 bases at J, with 12 bases between. The full variable domain, rest sourced from reference TRBV5-5 and TRBJ2-7, is DAGVTQSPTHLIKTRGQQVTLRCSPISGHKSVSWYQQVLGQGPQFIFQYYEKEERGRGNFPDRFSARQFPNYSSELNVNALLLGDSALYLCASSLAREGAYEQYFGPGTRLTVT.

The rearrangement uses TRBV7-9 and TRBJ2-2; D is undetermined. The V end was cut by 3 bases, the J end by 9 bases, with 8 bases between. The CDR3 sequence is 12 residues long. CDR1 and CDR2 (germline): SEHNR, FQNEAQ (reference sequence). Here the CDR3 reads CASSFSARELFF. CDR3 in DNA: TGTGCCAGCAGCTTCTCCGCCCGGGAGCTGTTTTTT.

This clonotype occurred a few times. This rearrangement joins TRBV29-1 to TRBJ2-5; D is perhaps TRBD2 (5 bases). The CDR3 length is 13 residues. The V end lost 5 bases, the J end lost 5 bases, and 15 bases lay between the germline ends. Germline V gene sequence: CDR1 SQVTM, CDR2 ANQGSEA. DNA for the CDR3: TGCAGCGTTCTTAGCGCTCTGGGGGAGACCCAGTACTTC. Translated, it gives CSVLSALGETQYF.

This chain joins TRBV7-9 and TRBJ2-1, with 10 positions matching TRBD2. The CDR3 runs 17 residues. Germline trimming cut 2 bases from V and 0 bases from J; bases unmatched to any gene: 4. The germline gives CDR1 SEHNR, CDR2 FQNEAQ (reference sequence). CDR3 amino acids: CASSLSASGGSYNEQFF. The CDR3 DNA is TGTGCCAGCAGCTTATCCGCTAGCGGGGGCTCCTACAATGAGCAGTTCTTC.

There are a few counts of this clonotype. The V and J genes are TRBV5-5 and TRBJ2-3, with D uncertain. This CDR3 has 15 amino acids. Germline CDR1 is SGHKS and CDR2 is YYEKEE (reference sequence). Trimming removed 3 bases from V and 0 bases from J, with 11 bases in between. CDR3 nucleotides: TGTGCCAGCAGCTGGGGAAGAGTTAGCACAGATACGCAGTATTTT. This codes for CASSWGRVSTDTQYF.

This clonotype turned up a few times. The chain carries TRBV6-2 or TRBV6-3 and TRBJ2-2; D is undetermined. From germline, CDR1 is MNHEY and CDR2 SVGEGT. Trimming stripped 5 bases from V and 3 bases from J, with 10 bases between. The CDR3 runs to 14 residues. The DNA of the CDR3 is TGTGCCAGCAGTCCAAGTGCGGACACCGGGGAGCTGTTTTTT. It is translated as CASSPSADTGELFF.

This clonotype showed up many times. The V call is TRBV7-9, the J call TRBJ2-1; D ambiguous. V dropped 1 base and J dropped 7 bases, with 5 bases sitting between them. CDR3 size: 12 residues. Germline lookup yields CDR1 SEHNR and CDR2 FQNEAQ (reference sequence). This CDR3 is CASSLGLNEQFF. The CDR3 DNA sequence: TGTGCCAGCAGCTTAGGGCTAAATGAGCAGTTCTTC.

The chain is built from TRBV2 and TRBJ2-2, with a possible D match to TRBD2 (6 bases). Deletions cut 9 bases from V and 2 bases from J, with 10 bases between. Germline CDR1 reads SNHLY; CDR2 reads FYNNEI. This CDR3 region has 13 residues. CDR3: CARGLTNTGELFF. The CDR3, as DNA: TGTGCCAGAGGACTAACCAACACCGGGGAGCTGTTTTTT. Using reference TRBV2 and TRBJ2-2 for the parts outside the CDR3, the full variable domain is EPEVTQTPSHQVTQMGQEVILRCVPISNHLYFYWYRQILGQKVEFLVSFYNNEISEKSEIFDDQFSVERPDGSNFTLKIRSTKLEDSAMYFCARGLTNTGELFFGEGSRLTVL.

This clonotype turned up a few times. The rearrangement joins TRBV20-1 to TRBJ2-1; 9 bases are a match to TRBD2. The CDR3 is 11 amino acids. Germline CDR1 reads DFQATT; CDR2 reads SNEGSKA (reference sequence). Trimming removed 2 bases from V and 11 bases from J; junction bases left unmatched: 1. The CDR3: CSARSGGQQFF. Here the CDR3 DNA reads TGCAGTGCTAGAAGCGGGGGGCAGCAGTTCTTC.

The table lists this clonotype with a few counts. The CDR3 region has the DNA TGTGCCAGCAGTTTTCTAGGACAGGTTCGTGAAAAACTGTTTTTT. Its translation is CASSFLGQVREKLFF. The chain links TRBV12-3 or TRBV12-4 to TRBJ1-4, with TRBD1 matching over 7 bases. The ends lost 3 bases at V and 7 bases at J; junction bases unmatched: 8. The CDR3 spans 15 residues.

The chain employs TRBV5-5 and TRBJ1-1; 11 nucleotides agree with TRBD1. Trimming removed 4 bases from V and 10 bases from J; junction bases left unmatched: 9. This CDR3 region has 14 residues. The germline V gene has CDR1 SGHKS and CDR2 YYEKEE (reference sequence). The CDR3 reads CASSGQGASVVAFF. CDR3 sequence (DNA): TGTGCCAGCAGCGGACAGGGGGCCTCCGTGGTAGCTTTCTTT.

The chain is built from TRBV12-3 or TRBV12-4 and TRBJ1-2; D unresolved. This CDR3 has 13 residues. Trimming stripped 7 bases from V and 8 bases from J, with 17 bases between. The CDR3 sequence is CASKGGYLSGYTF. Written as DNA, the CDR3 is TGTGCCAGCAAGGGAGGGTATTTGTCAGGCTACACCTTC.

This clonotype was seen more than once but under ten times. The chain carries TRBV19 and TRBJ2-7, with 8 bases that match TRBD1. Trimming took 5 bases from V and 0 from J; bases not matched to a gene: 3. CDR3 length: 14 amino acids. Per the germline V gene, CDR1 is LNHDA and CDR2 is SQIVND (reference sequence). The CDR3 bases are TGTGCCAGTAGTGCGACAGGGGCCTCCTACGAGCAGTACTTC. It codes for CASSATGASYEQYF.

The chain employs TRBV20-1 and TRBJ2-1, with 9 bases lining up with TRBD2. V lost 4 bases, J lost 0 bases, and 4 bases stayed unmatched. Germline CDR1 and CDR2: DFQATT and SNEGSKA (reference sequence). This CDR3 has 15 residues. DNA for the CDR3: TGCAGTGCTATACTTAGCGGGAGCTCCTACAATGAGCAGTTCTTC. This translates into CSAILSGSSYNEQFF.

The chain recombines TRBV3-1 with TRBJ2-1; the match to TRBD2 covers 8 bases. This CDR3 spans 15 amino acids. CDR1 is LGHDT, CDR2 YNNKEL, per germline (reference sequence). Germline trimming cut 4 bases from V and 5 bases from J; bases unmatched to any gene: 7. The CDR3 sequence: CASSPRGAGDNEQFF. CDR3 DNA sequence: TGTGCCAGCAGCCCCCGGGGAGCGGGAGACAATGAGCAGTTCTTC.

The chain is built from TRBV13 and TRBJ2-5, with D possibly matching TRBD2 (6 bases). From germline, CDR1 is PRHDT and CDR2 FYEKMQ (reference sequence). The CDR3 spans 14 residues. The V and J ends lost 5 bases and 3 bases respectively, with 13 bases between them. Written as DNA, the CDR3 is TGTGCCAGCAGCGGGGGACTTGCTGAAGAGACCCAGTACTTC. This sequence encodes CASSGGLAEETQYF.

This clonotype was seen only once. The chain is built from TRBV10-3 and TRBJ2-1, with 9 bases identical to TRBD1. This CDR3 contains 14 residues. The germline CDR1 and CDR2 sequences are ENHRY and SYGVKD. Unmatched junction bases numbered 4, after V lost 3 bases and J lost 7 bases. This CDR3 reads CAISDDRGSNEQFF. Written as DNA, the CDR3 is TGTGCCATCAGTGACGACAGGGGGAGTAATGAGCAGTTCTTC.

The DNA for the CDR3 is TGTGCCAGCAGCTTAATGGCTGAGCAGTTCTTC. Its translation is CASSLMAEQFF. V gene TRBV7-9 combines with J gene TRBJ2-1; no reliable D call. Trimming cost V 2 bases and J 9 bases, with 5 bases left between them. The CDR3 contains 11 residues. Germline lookup yields CDR1 SEHNR and CDR2 FQNEAQ (reference sequence).

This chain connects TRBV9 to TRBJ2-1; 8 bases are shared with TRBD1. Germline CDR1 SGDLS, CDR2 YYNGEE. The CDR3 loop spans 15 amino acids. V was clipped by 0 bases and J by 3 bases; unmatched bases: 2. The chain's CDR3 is CASSVDGTGYNEQFF. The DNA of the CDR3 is TGTGCCAGCAGCGTAGACGGGACAGGCTACAATGAGCAGTTCTTC.

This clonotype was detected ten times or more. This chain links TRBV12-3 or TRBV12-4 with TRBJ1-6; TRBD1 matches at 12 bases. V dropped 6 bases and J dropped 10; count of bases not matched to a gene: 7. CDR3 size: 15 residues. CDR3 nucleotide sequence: TGTGCCAGCAGGGCTGGGACAGGGGGCAAATCACCCCTCCACTTT. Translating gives CASRAGTGGKSPLHF.

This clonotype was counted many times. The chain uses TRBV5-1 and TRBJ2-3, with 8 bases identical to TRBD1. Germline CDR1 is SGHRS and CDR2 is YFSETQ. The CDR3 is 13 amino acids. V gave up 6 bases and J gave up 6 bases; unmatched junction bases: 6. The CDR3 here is CASNDRGKDTQYF. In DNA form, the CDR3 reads TGCGCCAGCAACGACAGGGGCAAGGATACGCAGTATTTT.

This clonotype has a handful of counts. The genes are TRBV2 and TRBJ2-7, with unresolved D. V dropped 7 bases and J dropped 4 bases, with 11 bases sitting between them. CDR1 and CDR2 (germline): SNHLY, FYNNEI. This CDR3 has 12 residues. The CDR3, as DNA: TGTGCCAGCAATAACGGATTATACGAGCAGTACTTC. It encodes CASNNGLYEQYF. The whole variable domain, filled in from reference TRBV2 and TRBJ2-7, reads EPEVTQTPSHQVTQMGQEVILRCVPISNHLYFYWYRQILGQKVEFLVSFYNNEISEKSEIFDDQFSVERPDGSNFTLKIRSTKLEDSAMYFCASNNGLYEQYFGPGTRLTVT.

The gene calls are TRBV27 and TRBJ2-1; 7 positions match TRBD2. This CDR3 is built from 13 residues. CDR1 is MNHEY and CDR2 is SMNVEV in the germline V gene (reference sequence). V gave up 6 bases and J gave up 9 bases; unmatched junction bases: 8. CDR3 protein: CASSKGLLLEQFF. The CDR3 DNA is TGTGCCAGCAGCAAGGGACTACTACTTGAGCAGTTCTTC.

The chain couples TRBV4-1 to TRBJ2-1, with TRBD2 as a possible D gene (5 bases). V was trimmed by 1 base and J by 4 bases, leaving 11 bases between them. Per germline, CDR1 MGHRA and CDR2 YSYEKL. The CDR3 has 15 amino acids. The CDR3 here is CASSQGPSGYNEQFF. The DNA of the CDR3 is TGCGCCAGCAGCCAAGGTCCGTCGGGGTACAATGAGCAGTTCTTC.

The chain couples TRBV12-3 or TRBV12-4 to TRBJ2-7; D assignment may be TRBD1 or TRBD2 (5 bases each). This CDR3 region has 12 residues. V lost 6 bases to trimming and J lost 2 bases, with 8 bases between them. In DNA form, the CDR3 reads TGTGCCAGCAGCGGGGACGCCTACGAGCAGTACTTC. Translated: CASSGDAYEQYF.

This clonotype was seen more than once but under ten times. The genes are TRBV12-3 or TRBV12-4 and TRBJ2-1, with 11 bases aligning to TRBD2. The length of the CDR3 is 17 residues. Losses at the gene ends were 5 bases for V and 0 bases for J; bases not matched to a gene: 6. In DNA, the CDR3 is TGTGCCAGCAGTGACAGACTAGCGGGAAGCTCCTACAATGAGCAGTTCTTC. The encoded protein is CASSDRLAGSSYNEQFF.